This TCR beta chain is drawn from a study of blood T cell repertoires in COVID-19. Original data processing: Nucleated cell counts were estimated from reference gene primer amplification. Repertoires were generated with immunoSEQ multiplex PCR, while TCRdb's copy carries only in-frame clones and drops some. V and J calls and clone size are copied from that table; D and trimming were computed from the DNA. This table holds some 160,000 clones, 88% found once. Individuals aged 18 to 89 years were recruited from fewer than 30 US areas. Researchers sorted participants into cohorts using their self-reported clinical history. Cohort 3 donors counted as recovered after two negative PCRs, clearance, or resolved symptoms. This TCR derives from a woman in her fifties or sixties who had recovered from COVID-19. Material: PBMCs or T cells enriched from blood (not recorded which).

DNA of the CDR3: TGTGCCAGCAGCCAAGAGGGTAGCGGGGACGGTACGCAGTATTTT. Its protein product is CASSQEGSGDGTQYF. The chain recombines TRBV3-1 (or the pseudogene TRBV3-2) with TRBJ2-3; 8 nucleotides agree with TRBD2. Trimming at V came to 0 bases and at J to 8 bases, leaving 7 bases not matched to a gene. The CDR3 sequence is 15 residues long. CDR1 and CDR2 (germline): LGHDT, YNNKEL (reference sequence).